This TCR beta chain was found in a study of T-cell memory formation after mild COVID-19. Study at large: The TCR clusters were mostly specific to one donor.

Each CDR3 protein gets one entry after TCRdb re-called the 5' RACE reads with MiXCR. This sample carries some 300,000 distinct CDR3 sequences, approximately 22% of them seen once, and the ten largest clones take around 20%. Regarding the study as a whole: Later expanders leaned CD4+, whereas clones that contracted between day 15 and 85 were balanced CD4/CD8. Clones that contracted clustered mainly in CM and EM if CD4+ and in EMRA if CD8+. In pre-infection memory, a portion of responding clones appeared, which suggested that cross-reactive memory joined.

There are 15 residues in the CDR3. Losses at the gene ends were 5 bases for V and 7 bases for J; bases not matched to a gene: 6. The germline CDR1 and CDR2 sequences are SGHTA and FQGNSA. This clonotype has a handful of counts. Its cognate antigen is unknown. This sequence originates from a man between 18 and 29 years old who had mild COVID-19 (a few samples of this study predate the infection). Cell type and time point are not known. The V and J genes are TRBV7-2 and TRBJ1-6; TRBD1 matches at 9 bases. Sequencing was done on a sample of PBMCs or a T cell subset sorted from them (not recorded which). The CDR3 here is CASSDSGTGNSPLHF. The CDR3 nucleotides are TGTGCCAGCAGCGACTCCGGGACAGGGAATTCACCCCTCCACTTT.